This TCR beta chain was recovered during a study of spatial heterogeneity in lung cancer. Turning to the study itself: From matched bulk RNA-seq came a T cell module score, which showed a strong correlation with TCR transcript counts in tumor regions. Study-wide results and caveats: The study found that expanded intratumoral alpha and beta TCR counts tracked tumor mutation counts.

Using its own MiXCR run on the 5' RACE reads, TCRdb lists one record per CDR3 protein. The table includes under 15,000 distinct CDR3 sequences, less than 6.5% detected once. Trimming took off 4 bases at V and 3 bases at J, with 11 bases between the two ends. The germline V gene encodes CDR1 SGHRS and CDR2 YFSETQ. The CDR3 has 13 amino acids. Time point reported: sample taken at primary tumor resection. The donor population consisted of some 72 patients with untreated, early-stage non-small cell lung cancer. This clonotype has a count of ten or more. Its antigen is not known. The sample consisted of lung tumor tissue, taken at surgery. This TCR was recovered from a female donor with early-stage non-small cell lung cancer. The rearrangement links TRBV5-1 to TRBJ2-7; the D is unclear. CDR3 residues: CASSLGWFYEQYF. Here the CDR3 DNA reads TGCGCCAGCAGCCTAGGATGGTTCTACGAGCAGTACTTC.